The sequence of this T cell receptor (beta chain) was determined in a study of response to subunit inactivated influenza vaccine. This CDR3 spans 12 amino acids. V was cut by 11 bases and J by 6 bases, with 17 bases left in between. Germline V gives CDR1 MDHEN, CDR2 SYDVKM. Study observations and caveats: Few additional T cells are recruited per seasonal influenza vaccination, authors suggested.

This clonotype showed up just a few times. Antigen: not known. TCRdb used MiXCR to reprocess the RT-PCR reads, holding one entry per CDR3 protein. This sample carries about half a million distinct CDR3 sequences, around 25% of them seen once, and the ten largest clones take approximately 2%. The sample was CD4+ T cells sorted from PBMCs, taken 4 to 6 days after vaccination. This TCR derives from a man aged 50-60 years who received an inactivated influenza vaccine. V usage is TRBV28 and J usage is TRBJ2-7; possibly TRBD1 for D (6 bases). The DNA for the CDR3 is TGTGCCGCCAGCCGGCTCAGGGGCGAGCAGTACTTC. This gives the protein CAASRLRGEQYF.